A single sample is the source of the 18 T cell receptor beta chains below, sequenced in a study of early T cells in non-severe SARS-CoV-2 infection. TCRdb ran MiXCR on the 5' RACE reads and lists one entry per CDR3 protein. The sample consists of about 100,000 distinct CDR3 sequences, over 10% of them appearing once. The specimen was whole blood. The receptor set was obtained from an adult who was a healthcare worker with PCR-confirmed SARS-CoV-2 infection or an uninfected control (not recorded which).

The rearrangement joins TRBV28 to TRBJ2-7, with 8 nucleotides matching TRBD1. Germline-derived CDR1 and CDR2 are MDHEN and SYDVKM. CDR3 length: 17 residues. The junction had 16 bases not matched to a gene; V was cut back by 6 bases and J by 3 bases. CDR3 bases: TGTGCCAGCAGCTCCATGGTCGGGGCAGGGGGCGGCTACGAGCAGTACTTC. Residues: CASSSMVGAGGGYEQYF.

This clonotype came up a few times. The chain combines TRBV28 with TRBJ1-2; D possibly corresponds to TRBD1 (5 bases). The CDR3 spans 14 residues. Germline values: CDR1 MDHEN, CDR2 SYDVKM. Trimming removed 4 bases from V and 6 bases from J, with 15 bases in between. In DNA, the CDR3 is TGTGCCAGCAGTTCGGGGCTCGATAGCGATGGCTACACCTTC. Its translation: CASSSGLDSDGYTF.

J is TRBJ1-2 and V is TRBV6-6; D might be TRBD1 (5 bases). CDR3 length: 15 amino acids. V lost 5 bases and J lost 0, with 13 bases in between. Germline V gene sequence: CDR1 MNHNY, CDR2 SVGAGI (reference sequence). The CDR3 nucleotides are TGTGCCAGCAGTAACCAGGGCGGTACTAACTATGGCTACACCTTC. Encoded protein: CASSNQGGTNYGYTF.

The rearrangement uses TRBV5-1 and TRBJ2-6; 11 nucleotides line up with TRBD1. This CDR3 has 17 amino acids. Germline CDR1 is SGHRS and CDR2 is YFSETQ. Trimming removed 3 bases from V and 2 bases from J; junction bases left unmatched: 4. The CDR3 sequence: CASSSGTGGPGANVLTF. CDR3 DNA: TGCGCCAGCAGCTCCGGGACAGGGGGACCTGGGGCCAACGTCCTGACTTTC.

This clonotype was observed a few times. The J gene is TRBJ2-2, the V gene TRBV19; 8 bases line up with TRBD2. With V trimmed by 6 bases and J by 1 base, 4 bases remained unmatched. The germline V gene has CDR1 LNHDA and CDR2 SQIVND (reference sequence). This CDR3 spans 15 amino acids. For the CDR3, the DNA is TGTGCCAGTAGAACGGGAGGGGTGAACACCGGGGAGCTGTTTTTT. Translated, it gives CASRTGGVNTGELFF.

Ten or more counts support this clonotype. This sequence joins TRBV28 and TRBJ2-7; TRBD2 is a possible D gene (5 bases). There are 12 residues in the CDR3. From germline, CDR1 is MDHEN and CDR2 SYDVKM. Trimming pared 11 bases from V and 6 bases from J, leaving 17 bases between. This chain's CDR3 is CAARGSMSEQYF. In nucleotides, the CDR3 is TGTGCCGCACGGGGAAGTATGAGCGAGCAGTACTTC.

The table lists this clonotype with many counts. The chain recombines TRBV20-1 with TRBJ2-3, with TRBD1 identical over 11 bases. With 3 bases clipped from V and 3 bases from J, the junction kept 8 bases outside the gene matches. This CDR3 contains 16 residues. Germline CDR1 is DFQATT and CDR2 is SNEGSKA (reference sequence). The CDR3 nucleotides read TGCAGTGCTAGTCCCCTCGGACAGGGGGCAACAGATACGCAGTATTTT. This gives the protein CSASPLGQGATDTQYF.

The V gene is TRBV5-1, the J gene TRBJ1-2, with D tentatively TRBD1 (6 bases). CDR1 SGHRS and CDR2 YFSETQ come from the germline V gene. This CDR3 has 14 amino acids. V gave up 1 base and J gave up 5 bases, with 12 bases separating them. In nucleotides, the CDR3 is TGCGCCAGCAGCTTGACCGGGACAAATTATGGCTACACCTTC. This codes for CASSLTGTNYGYTF.

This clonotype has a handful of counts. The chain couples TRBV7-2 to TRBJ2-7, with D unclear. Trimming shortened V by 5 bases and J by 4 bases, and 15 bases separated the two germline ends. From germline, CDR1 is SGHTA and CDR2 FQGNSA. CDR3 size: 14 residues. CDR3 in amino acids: CASSPSQISYEQYF. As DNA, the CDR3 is TGTGCCAGCAGCCCCAGCCAGATCTCATACGAGCAGTACTTC.

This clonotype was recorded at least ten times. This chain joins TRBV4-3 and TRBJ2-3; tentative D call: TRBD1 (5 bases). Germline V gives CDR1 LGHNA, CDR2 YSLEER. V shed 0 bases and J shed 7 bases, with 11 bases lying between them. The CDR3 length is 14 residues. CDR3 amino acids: CASSQDWTSYTQYF. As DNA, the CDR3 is TGCGCCAGCAGCCAAGATTGGACATCCTATACGCAGTATTTT.

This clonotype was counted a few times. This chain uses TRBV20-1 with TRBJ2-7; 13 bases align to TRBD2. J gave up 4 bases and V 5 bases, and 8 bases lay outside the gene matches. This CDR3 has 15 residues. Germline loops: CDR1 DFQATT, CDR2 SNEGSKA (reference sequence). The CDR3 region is CSAGPPTSGGYEQYF. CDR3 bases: TGCAGTGCTGGGCCCCCGACTAGCGGGGGGTACGAGCAGTACTTC.

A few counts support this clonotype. CDR3 sequence reads: CASFVLAETQYF. CDR3 bases: TGTGCCAGCTTCGTCTTGGCGGAGACCCAGTACTTC. The rearrangement joins TRBV7-9 to TRBJ2-5; D is undetermined. The germline gives CDR1 SEHNR, CDR2 FQNEAQ (reference sequence). V was pared by 8 bases and J by 5 bases, with 12 bases between. The CDR3 is 12 residues long.

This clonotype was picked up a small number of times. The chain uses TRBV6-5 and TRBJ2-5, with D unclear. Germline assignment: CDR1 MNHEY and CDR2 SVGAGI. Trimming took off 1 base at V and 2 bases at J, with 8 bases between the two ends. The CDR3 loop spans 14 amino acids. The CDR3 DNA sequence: TGTGCCAGCAGTTACTTTGGTCTACAAGAGACCCAGTACTTC. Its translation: CASSYFGLQETQYF.

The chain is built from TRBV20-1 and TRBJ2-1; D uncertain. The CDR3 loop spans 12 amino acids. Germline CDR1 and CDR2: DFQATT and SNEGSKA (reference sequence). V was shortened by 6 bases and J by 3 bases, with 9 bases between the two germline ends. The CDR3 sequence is CSATSVYNEQFF. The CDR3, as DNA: TGCAGTGCCACTTCGGTCTACAATGAGCAGTTCTTC.

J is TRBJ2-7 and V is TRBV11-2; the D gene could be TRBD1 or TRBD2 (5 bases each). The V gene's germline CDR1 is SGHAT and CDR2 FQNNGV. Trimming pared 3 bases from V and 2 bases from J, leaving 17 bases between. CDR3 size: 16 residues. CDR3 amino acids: CASSLAAGTAAYEQYF. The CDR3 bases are TGTGCCAGCAGCTTGGCCGCCGGGACGGCCGCCTACGAGCAGTACTTC.

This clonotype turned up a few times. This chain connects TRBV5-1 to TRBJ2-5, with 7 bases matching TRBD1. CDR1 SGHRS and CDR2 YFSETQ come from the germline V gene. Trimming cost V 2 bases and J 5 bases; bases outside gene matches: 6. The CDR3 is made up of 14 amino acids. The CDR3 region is CASSLIQGPETQYF. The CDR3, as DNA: TGCGCCAGCAGCTTAATACAGGGGCCCGAGACCCAGTACTTC.

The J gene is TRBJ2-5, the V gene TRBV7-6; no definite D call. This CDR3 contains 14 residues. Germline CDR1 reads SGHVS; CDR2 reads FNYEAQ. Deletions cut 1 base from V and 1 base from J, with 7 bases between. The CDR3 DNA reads TGTGCCAGCAGCTTAGTCCGAAGCCAAGAGACCCAGTACTTC. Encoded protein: CASSLVRSQETQYF.

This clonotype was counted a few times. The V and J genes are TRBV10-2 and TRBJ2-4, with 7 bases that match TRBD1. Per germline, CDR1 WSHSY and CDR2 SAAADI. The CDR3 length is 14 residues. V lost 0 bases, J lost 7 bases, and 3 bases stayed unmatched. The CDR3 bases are TGCGCCAGCAGTGAGTCTGGCAGGGGGAACATTCAGTACTTC. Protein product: CASSESGRGNIQYF.